This T cell receptor beta chain was sequenced during a study of CD8 T cells in ankylosing spondylitis. Broader study findings: It was reported that disease-linked clones were significantly enriched in matched ankylosing spondylitis synovial fluid.

On this clonotype: Its antigen remains unknown.

TCRdb reprocessed the 5' RACE reads with MiXCR, giving one entry per CDR3 protein. The table records a few hundred thousand distinct CDR3 sequences, about 19% of them present only once. The sequencing input was blood, either unsorted or a sorted T cell fraction (not recorded which). This TCR was sampled from a male donor with ankylosing spondylitis or in good health (not recorded which).

The CDR3 protein is CATSRVVLSTDTQYF. CDR3 bases: TGTGCCACCAGCAGAGTTGTTTTATCCACAGATACGCAGTATTTT. J is TRBJ2-3 and V is TRBV15, with D unclear. CDR3 length: 15 residues. Germline loops: CDR1 LNHNV, CDR2 YYDKDF (reference sequence). Between the trimmed V and J ends, which lost 1 base and 2 bases, there was a span of 10 bases.